Following are 26 T cell receptor beta chains from one sample sequenced in a study of blood T cell repertoires in COVID-19. The method was immunoSEQ multiplex PCR; TCRdb's version includes in-frame clones alone and lacks a portion of them. The data contain 350,000 or so clones, about 90% of them singletons. Sample: PBMCs or T cells enriched from blood (not recorded which). These receptors were taken from a woman in her thirties who had been exposed to COVID-19.

The chain combines TRBV7-9 with TRBJ2-7, with D maybe TRBD1 (6 bases). V was shortened by 7 bases and J by 2 bases, with 15 bases between the two germline ends. Germline-derived CDR1 and CDR2 are SEHNR and FQNEAQ (reference sequence). The CDR3 spans 14 residues. The CDR3 region is CASTPDSATYEQYF. Written as DNA, the CDR3 is TGTGCCAGCACCCCGGACAGTGCGACCTACGAGCAGTACTTC.

This chain joins TRBV6-5 and TRBJ1-4, with D possibly matching TRBD1 (6 bases). The V gene lost 6 bases and the J gene lost 1 base, with 12 bases spanning the gap. This CDR3 spans 15 amino acids. Per germline, CDR1 MNHEY and CDR2 SVGAGI. Here the CDR3 DNA reads TGTGCCAGCAGCCCAACAGGGAGAACTAATGAAAAACTGTTTTTT. This codes for CASSPTGRTNEKLFF.

The chain carries TRBV20-1 and TRBJ2-3; D gene uncertain. The CDR3 contains 11 residues. Germline CDR1 is DFQATT and CDR2 is SNEGSKA (reference sequence). The ends were cut back, 3 bases at V and 2 bases at J, with 3 bases in the middle. In DNA form, the CDR3 reads TGCAGTGCTAGCTACACAGATACGCAGTATTTT. It specifies CSASYTDTQYF.

V is TRBV19 and J is TRBJ1-1; D may be TRBD1 (6 bases). The CDR3 covers 16 residues. CDR1 is LNHDA and CDR2 is SQIVND in the germline V gene (reference sequence). V was shortened by 8 bases and J by 1 base, with 20 bases between the two germline ends. The chain's CDR3 is CASRGGAGVQNTEAFF. The CDR3 DNA reads TGTGCCAGTCGAGGAGGAGCAGGGGTCCAGAACACTGAAGCTTTCTTT.

The V call is TRBV6-6, the J call TRBJ1-2, with 9 bases identical to TRBD1. Germline V lookup: CDR1 MNHNY, CDR2 SVGAGI (reference sequence). The CDR3 is 17 amino acids. J lost 6 bases, V lost 5 bases, and 16 bases had no gene match. As DNA, the CDR3 is TGTGCCAGCAGTCAATACCCTGGGACAGGGTCTGAGAATGGCTACACCTTC. As protein: CASSQYPGTGSENGYTF.

The J gene is TRBJ2-1, the V gene TRBV18, with D perhaps TRBD2 (6 bases). The CDR3 is 17 amino acids. The germline V gene has CDR1 KGHSH and CDR2 LQKENI. V shed 0 bases and J shed 2 bases, with 14 bases lying between them. The CDR3 sequence is CASSPPPSALAYNEQFF. The CDR3 region has the DNA TGTGCCAGCTCACCACCGCCTAGCGCCCTCGCCTACAATGAGCAGTTCTTC.

The chain uses TRBV6-5 and TRBJ2-3, with 7 bases matching TRBD2. The CDR3 runs to 15 residues. CDR1 MNHEY and CDR2 SVGAGI come from the germline V gene. The V gene end was trimmed by 8 bases and the J gene end by 4 bases; junction bases not matched to a gene: 12. This CDR3 reads CASSYWGGDPDTQYF. Here the CDR3 DNA reads TGTGCCAGCTCCTACTGGGGGGGAGACCCAGATACGCAGTATTTT.

The chain carries TRBV24-1 and TRBJ2-2; TRBD1 matches at 11 bases. Germline V gene lookup returns CDR1 KGHDR and CDR2 SFDVKD. V lost 3 bases and J lost 4; bases outside the gene matches: 3. CDR3 length: 16 residues. CDR3 amino acids: CATSDRDRGVTGELFF. As DNA, the CDR3 is TGTGCCACCAGTGATCGGGACAGGGGGGTCACCGGGGAGCTGTTTTTT.

The V call is TRBV3-1 (or the pseudogene TRBV3-2), the J call TRBJ2-5, with a weak D call TRBD1 (5 bases). V was trimmed by 0 bases and J by 2 bases, leaving 19 bases between them. CDR3 length equals 18 residues. Germline CDR1 is LGHDT and CDR2 is YNNKEL (reference sequence). For the CDR3, the DNA is TGTGCCAGCAGCCAAGATCTTCACGCTTGGGCAGGGCAAGAGACCCAGTACTTC. Protein: CASSQDLHAWAGQETQYF.

The chain couples TRBV19 to TRBJ1-3, with D tentatively TRBD1 (6 bases). V gave up 4 bases and J gave up 0 bases, with 10 bases separating them. CDR3 length: 15 residues. Per germline, CDR1 LNHDA and CDR2 SQIVND (reference sequence). Written as DNA, the CDR3 is TGTGCCAGTAGTACACAGGGTCTCTCTGGAAACACCATATATTTT. Translated, it gives CASSTQGLSGNTIYF.

A word on this clone: A junction end diverges from the germline sequence, so it may reflect a read error. The chain couples TRBV10-2 to TRBJ1-6; a possible D gene is TRBD1 (5 bases). Per germline, CDR1 WSHSY and CDR2 SAAADI. The CDR3 loop spans 17 amino acids. CDR3 sequence: CASSRDFPSSYNSPLHF. CDR3 DNA sequence: TGCGCCAGCAGCCGGGACTTCCCGAGCTCCTATAATTCTCCCCTCCACTTT.

CDR3: CASSLTGEDEQYF. In DNA, the CDR3 is TGTGCCAGCAGTTTGACGGGAGAAGACGAGCAGTACTTC. The rearrangement uses TRBV28 and TRBJ2-7; D may be TRBD2 (6 bases). Germline CDR1 and CDR2: MDHEN and SYDVKM. V lost 3 bases and J 5 bases, leaving 11 bases between the germline ends. The CDR3 runs 13 residues.

The chain employs TRBV28 and TRBJ1-5; D not resolved. CDR1 is MDHEN and CDR2 is SYDVKM in the germline V gene. There are 14 residues in the CDR3. V shed 5 bases and J shed 5 bases, with 13 bases lying between them. This CDR3 reads CASSPALGDQPQHF. The CDR3, as DNA: TGTGCCAGCAGTCCCGCGTTGGGAGATCAGCCCCAGCATTTT.

The CDR3 coding sequence is TGCAGCGTTGAAAGCCAGGGTCACGGCTACACCTTC. Translated, it gives CSVESQGHGYTF. V is TRBV29-1 and J is TRBJ1-2, with a tentative D call TRBD1 (5 bases). Germline assignment: CDR1 SQVTM and CDR2 ANQGSEA. The CDR3 loop spans 12 amino acids. V lost 2 bases and J lost 8, with 12 bases in between.

To note about this clone: Relative to the germline gene, one junction end is altered; a read error may explain this. This rearrangement joins TRBV28 to TRBJ1-4, with a possible D match to TRBD1 (6 bases). The CDR3 sequence is 11 residues long. CDR1 and CDR2 (germline): MDHEN, SYDVKM. The CDR3 loop is CASSPGTPTSF. The CDR3 nucleotides read TGTGCCAGCAGTCCCGGGACACCCACTTCTTTT.

CDR3 DNA: TGTGCCAGTAGGTGGGGACAGAACACCGGGGAGCTGTTTTTT. It yields the protein CASRWGQNTGELFF. The chain joins TRBV19 to TRBJ2-2; weak D call: TRBD1 (6 bases). V lost 6 bases and J 1 base, leaving 9 bases between the germline ends. This CDR3 comprises 14 residues. CDR1 is LNHDA, CDR2 SQIVND, per germline (reference sequence).

J is TRBJ2-1 and V is TRBV5-1; no definite D call. CDR3 length: 14 amino acids. Trimming pared 2 bases from V and 5 bases from J, leaving 11 bases between. Germline V gene lookup returns CDR1 SGHRS and CDR2 YFSETQ. The CDR3 DNA reads as TGCGCCAGCAGCTTTCACTACAATGACAATGAGCAGTTCTTC. This codes for CASSFHYNDNEQFF. Complete variable domain (other parts from reference TRBV5-1 and TRBJ2-1): KAGVTQTPRYLIKTRGQQVTLSCSPISGHRSVSWYQQTPGQGLQFLFEYFSETQRNKGNFPGRFSGRQFSNSRSEMNVSTLELGDSALYLCASSFHYNDNEQFFGPGTRLTVL.

This rearrangement joins TRBV18 to TRBJ2-7; possible D gene TRBD1, 5 bases. Trimming cost V 5 bases and J 2 bases, with 13 bases left between them. This CDR3 has 14 amino acids. Germline CDR1 and CDR2: KGHSH and LQKENI. The CDR3 reads CASSVGAQTYEQYF. The DNA of the CDR3 is TGTGCCAGCTCAGTTGGGGCTCAGACCTACGAGCAGTACTTC.

CDR3 residues: CSVEVSGDIYEQYF. CDR3 DNA sequence: TGCAGCGTTGAAGTGTCAGGGGACATCTACGAGCAGTACTTC. The rearrangement uses TRBV29-1 and TRBJ2-7, with D perhaps matching TRBD1 (6 bases). Per germline, CDR1 SQVTM and CDR2 ANQGSEA. V lost 1 base to trimming and J lost 3 bases, with 13 bases between them. This CDR3 has 14 residues.

This clone was observed a single time. The chain joins TRBV13 to TRBJ1-5; the match to TRBD1 covers 9 bases. Germline CDR1 reads PRHDT; CDR2 reads FYEKMQ (reference sequence). This CDR3 is built from 14 residues. V lost 4 bases and J lost 7; bases outside the gene matches: 5. CDR3 DNA: TGTGCCAGCAGCTGGGGGACAGGGTCACAGCCCCAGCATTTT. Protein sequence: CASSWGTGSQPQHF.

The chain employs TRBV19 and TRBJ1-1, with D possibly being TRBD1 (6 bases). V was trimmed by 8 bases and J by 5 bases, leaving 18 bases between them. The CDR3 is made up of 14 amino acids. Germline V CDR1 and CDR2: LNHDA, SQIVND (reference sequence). The CDR3 region has the DNA TGTGCCAGTGGGTCCGACAGGCGTAGGACTGAAGCTTTCTTT. Translated: CASGSDRRRTEAFF.

For the CDR3, the DNA is TGTGCCAGCAGCGCAGGGCTCATGAACACTGAAGCTTTCTTT. This sequence encodes CASSAGLMNTEAFF. The gene calls are TRBV9 and TRBJ1-1; D is possibly TRBD1 (5 bases). The CDR3 covers 14 residues. V lost 3 bases to trimming and J lost 0 bases, with 9 bases between them. Per germline, CDR1 SGDLS and CDR2 YYNGEE.

This clone is a singleton in its sample. This chain uses TRBV10-1 with TRBJ2-7, with 7 positions matching TRBD2. CDR3 length: 14 amino acids. The germline gives CDR1 WNHNN, CDR2 SYGVQD (reference sequence). The V segment lost 5 bases and the J segment 2 bases; nucleotides outside the gene matches: 6. CDR3 nucleotide sequence: TGCGCCAGCAGTTTAGCGGGCTCTACCTACGAGCAGTACTTC. This sequence encodes CASSLAGSTYEQYF.

The chain links TRBV3-1 (or the pseudogene TRBV3-2) to TRBJ1-5; D call uncertain. Germline V gene data show CDR1 as LGHDT and CDR2 as YNNKEL (reference sequence). V shed 4 bases and J shed 5 bases, with 18 bases lying between them. The CDR3 is 16 residues long. In DNA, the CDR3 is TGTGCCAGCAGCCCCTCAAATATCGTCGGTTATCAGCCCCAGCATTTT. It specifies CASSPSNIVGYQPQHF.

This clone appeared once. V gene TRBV11-2 combines with J gene TRBJ1-1; no clear D. Germline-derived CDR1 and CDR2 are SGHAT and FQNNGV. The CDR3 length is 12 residues. V was cut by 3 bases and J by 13 bases, with 15 bases left in between. DNA for the CDR3: TGTGCCAGCAGCTTGTCGGAGGGTGCGGGTTTCTTT. Amino acid sequence: CASSLSEGAGFF. The full variable domain, in which reference TRBV11-2 and TRBJ1-1 provide the parts outside the CDR3, is EAGVAQSPRYKIIEKRQSVAFWCNPISGHATLYWYQQILGQGPKLLIQFQNNGVVDDSQLPKDRFSAERLKGVDSTLKIQPAKLEDSAVYLCASSLSEGAGFFGQGTRLTVV.

This chain links TRBV7-2 with TRBJ1-1, with a weak D call TRBD1 (5 bases). This CDR3 contains 14 residues. From germline, CDR1 is SGHTA and CDR2 FQGNSA. Trimming took 2 bases from V and 1 from J, leaving 8 bases between them. CDR3 amino acids: CASSLKRGNTEAFF. The CDR3 coding sequence is TGTGCCAGCAGCTTAAAAAGGGGGAACACTGAAGCTTTCTTT.